One sample yielded the 10 T cell receptor beta chains listed below, sequenced in a study of cytomegalovirus exposure and HLA in healthy donors. The PCR was carried out with 60 Vbeta primers and 13 Jbeta primers. Produced via immunoSEQ multiplex PCR; TCRdb's table is partial and in-frame only. The data contain some 120,000 clones, 80% of them singletons. Sequencing used PBMCs. These TCRs come from a man between 35 and 55 years old in good health and CMV-seronegative.

The chain recombines TRBV7-9 with TRBJ2-5; 11 bases align to TRBD1. The CDR3 extends over 17 amino acids. V shed 1 base and J 6 bases; nucleotides not matched to a gene: 10. CDR1 and CDR2 (germline): SEHNR, FQNEAQ (reference sequence). This chain's CDR3 is CASSLVLRGTGGKTQYF. CDR3 bases: TGTGCCAGCAGCTTAGTTCTGCGCGGGACAGGGGGGAAGACCCAGTACTTC.

The rearrangement links TRBV10-3 to TRBJ1-6; the D is unclear. This CDR3 contains 14 residues. Trimming stripped 0 bases from V and 6 bases from J, with 6 bases between. The V gene's germline CDR1 is ENHRY and CDR2 SYGVKD. Here the CDR3 reads CAISESPGNSPLHF. The CDR3 bases are TGTGCCATCAGTGAGTCCCCCGGTAATTCACCCCTCCACTTT.

This chain joins TRBV6-1 and TRBJ2-1; TRBD2 aligns across 13 bases. The CDR3 is made up of 14 amino acids. V lost 5 bases, J lost 9 bases, and 4 bases stayed unmatched. CDR1 is MNHNS, CDR2 SASEGT, per germline. CDR3 in amino acids: CASSTSGRAIEQFF. CDR3 bases: TGTGCCAGCAGTACTAGCGGGAGGGCCATTGAGCAGTTCTTC.

This rearrangement joins TRBV9 to TRBJ2-3; 8 nucleotides align to TRBD2. Trimming cost V 4 bases and J 5 bases; bases outside gene matches: 21. There are 19 residues in the CDR3. Germline CDR1 and CDR2: SGDLS and YYNGEE. CDR3 sequence reads: CASSYSLMSGGAVGDTQYF. The CDR3 nucleotides read TGTGCCAGCAGCTACTCCCTGATGAGCGGGGGTGCGGTGGGAGATACGCAGTATTTT.

CDR3 amino acids: CASSSVAGTGTLQQYF. CDR3 nucleotides: TGTGCCAGTAGCTCGGTGGCCGGGACAGGCACCCTTCAGCAGTACTTC. The chain couples TRBV19 to TRBJ2-7; 8 positions agree with TRBD1. V lost 6 bases to trimming and J lost 8 bases; unmatched junction nucleotides: 18. This CDR3 region has 16 residues. Per germline, CDR1 LNHDA and CDR2 SQIVND (reference sequence). Based on the CDR3 plus reference TRBV19 and TRBJ2-7, the full variable domain is DGGITQSPKYLFRKEGQNVTLSCEQNLNHDAMYWYRQDPGQGLRLIYYSQIVNDFQKGDIAEGYSVSREKKESFPLTVTSAQKNPTAFYLCASSSVAGTGTLQQYFGPGTRLTVT.

The chain combines TRBV28 with TRBJ2-7; 10 bases are shared with TRBD1. The germline gives CDR1 MDHEN, CDR2 SYDVKM. Trimming removed 5 bases from V and 2 bases from J; junction bases left unmatched: 6. This CDR3 region has 15 residues. The CDR3 sequence: CASSLRDRGAYEQYF. In DNA form, the CDR3 reads TGTGCCAGCAGTCTCAGGGACAGGGGAGCCTACGAGCAGTACTTC.

In this sample, this clone turned up once. V usage is TRBV10-2 and J usage is TRBJ2-7; 10 positions match TRBD2. V lost 4 bases and J lost 5; bases outside the gene matches: 5. The germline CDR1 and CDR2 sequences are WSHSY and SAAADI. The CDR3 is 14 amino acids. The CDR3 DNA reads TGCGCCAGCAGTGCCGTAGCGGGGGGCGACGAGCAGTACTTC. This codes for CASSAVAGGDEQYF.

The CDR3 coding sequence is TGCAGCGTGGCACAGGGGGCGGATAGCAATCAGCCCCAGCATTTT. Encoded protein: CSVAQGADSNQPQHF. This sequence joins TRBV29-1 and TRBJ1-5; TRBD1 matches at 9 bases. Trimming at V came to 6 bases and at J to 0 bases, leaving 6 bases not matched to a gene. The CDR3 length is 15 residues. Germline lookup yields CDR1 SQVTM and CDR2 ANQGSEA.

The chain employs TRBV15 and TRBJ2-1; 7 positions agree with TRBD1. The germline V gene encodes CDR1 LNHNV and CDR2 YYDKDF (reference sequence). This CDR3 has 15 residues. Trimming at V came to 4 bases and at J to 3 bases, leaving 6 bases not matched to a gene. CDR3 DNA: TGTGCCACCAGCATCAGGGGGTCGGGCTACAATGAGCAGTTCTTC. As protein: CATSIRGSGYNEQFF. Based on the CDR3 plus reference TRBV15 and TRBJ2-1, the full variable domain is DAMVIQNPRYQVTQFGKPVTLSCSQTLNHNVMYWYQQKSSQAPKLLFHYYDKDFNNEADTPDNFQSRRPNTSFCFLDIRSPGLGDTAMYLCATSIRGSGYNEQFFGPGTRLTVL.

The CDR3 coding sequence is TGTGCCAGCACCTCGACCGGGACAGGGCTTACCGGGGAGCTGTTTTTT. Translation gives CASTSTGTGLTGELFF. The rearrangement uses TRBV14 and TRBJ2-2; 9 bases are shared with TRBD1. This CDR3 has 16 residues. The trim removed 7 bases at V and 5 bases at J, leaving 11 bases unmatched. Per the germline V gene, CDR1 is SGHDN and CDR2 is FVKESK.